The 20 T cell receptor beta chains listed next were all sequenced from one sample in a study of CD8 T cells in ankylosing spondylitis. Study-level results: For ankylosing spondylitis blood, a TCR beta motif of 7 to 9 highly homologous variants appeared characteristic.

TCRdb itself ran the 5' RACE reads through MiXCR, one entry per CDR3 protein. The table has just under 550,000 distinct CDR3 sequences, 9.5% to 15% seen once. Their antigen targets remain unknown. Material for sequencing was blood, either unsorted or a sorted T cell fraction (not recorded which). The source of these receptors is a male donor with ankylosing spondylitis.

This clonotype was observed at least ten times. The V and J genes are TRBV12-3 or TRBV12-4 and TRBJ2-5; 13 nucleotides agree with TRBD2. The CDR3 contains 14 residues. V was clipped by 6 bases and J by 7 bases; unmatched bases: 5. The chain's CDR3 is CASRLAGGPGTQYF. The CDR3 DNA reads as TGTGCCAGCAGACTAGCGGGAGGGCCGGGGACCCAGTACTTC.

This clonotype was detected only a few times. V gene TRBV20-1 combines with J gene TRBJ1-2; D gene ambiguous. Germline lookup yields CDR1 DFQATT and CDR2 SNEGSKA (reference sequence). V shed 3 bases and J shed 0 bases, with 11 bases lying between them. The CDR3 loop spans 14 amino acids. The CDR3 here is CSASISTANYGYTF. The CDR3 DNA sequence: TGCAGTGCTAGTATCTCTACAGCTAACTATGGCTACACCTTC.

This clonotype has at least ten counts. This chain connects TRBV20-1 to TRBJ2-7; D remains unclear. Germline values: CDR1 DFQATT, CDR2 SNEGSKA (reference sequence). The CDR3 loop spans 13 amino acids. Trimming shortened V by 4 bases and J by 2 bases, and 12 bases separated the two germline ends. The CDR3: CSAIPGRAYEQYF. The CDR3 bases are TGCAGTGCTATCCCGGGCCGAGCCTACGAGCAGTACTTC.

The J gene is TRBJ2-6, the V gene TRBV7-6; possibly TRBD2 for D (5 bases). The CDR3 runs 17 residues. Germline lookup yields CDR1 SGHVS and CDR2 FNYEAQ. Trimming stripped 0 bases from V and 1 base from J, with 10 bases between. CDR3 bases: TGTGCCAGCAGCTTAGCCTCCCGAGGGTCTGGGGCCAACGTCCTGACTTTC. It is translated as CASSLASRGSGANVLTF.

This clonotype was observed at least ten times. The J gene is TRBJ2-4, the V gene TRBV21-1. TRBV21-1 is described as a pseudogene. The CDR3 totals 20 residues. CDR3 sequence: CASSKARDRNLERAKNIQYF. In DNA form, the CDR3 reads TGTGCCAGCAGCAAAGCGCGAGACCGAAACCTGGAAAGGGCCAAAAACATTCAGTACTTC.

This clonotype was found many times. V is TRBV7-9 and J is TRBJ2-1; D may be TRBD2 (6 bases). The V gene's germline CDR1 is SEHNR and CDR2 FQNEAQ (reference sequence). This CDR3 has 12 residues. Trimming pared 2 bases from V and 13 bases from J, leaving 12 bases between. The CDR3, as DNA: TGTGCCAGCAGCTTATCCACGGAGGGTCAGTTCTTC. Translated: CASSLSTEGQFF.

This rearrangement joins TRBV4-1 to TRBJ2-1; TRBD2 matches 9 bases. Per germline, CDR1 MGHRA and CDR2 YSYEKL. CDR3 length equals 16 residues. With 4 bases clipped from V and 7 bases from J, the junction kept 11 bases outside the gene matches. CDR3 DNA: TGCGCCAGCAGCCCCCGTAATAGCGGGAGAGGGAATGAGCAGTTCTTC. Amino acid sequence: CASSPRNSGRGNEQFF.

This clonotype was counted only a few times. This rearrangement joins TRBV5-1 to TRBJ2-3; the D is unclear. The V gene lost 0 bases and the J gene lost 1 base, with 12 bases spanning the gap. There are 16 residues in the CDR3. In germline, CDR1 is SGHRS, CDR2 YFSETQ. This CDR3 is CASSLAGPSGTDTQYF. CDR3 coding DNA: TGCGCCAGCAGCTTGGCCGGTCCCTCCGGCACAGATACGCAGTATTTT.

The gene calls are TRBV11-2 and TRBJ2-7; TRBD1 might be the D (6 bases). Germline V gene data show CDR1 as SGHAT and CDR2 as FQNNGV. The CDR3 runs 15 residues. Trimming took off 1 base at V and 0 bases at J, with 10 bases between the two ends. The CDR3 nucleotides read TGTGCCAGCAGCTTAGGTATGGGGGCCTCCTACGAGCAGTACTTC. Its translation is CASSLGMGASYEQYF.

This clonotype was picked up a small number of times. This chain connects TRBV7-2 to TRBJ2-5; 7 nucleotides agree with TRBD2. The CDR3 has 15 residues. V shed 4 bases, J shed 2 bases, and the junction held 7 bases outside the gene matches. Germline assignment: CDR1 SGHTA and CDR2 FQGNSA. In DNA form, the CDR3 reads TGTGCCAGCAGCTACAAGAACGGGAGGCAAGAGACCCAGTACTTC. It translates to CASSYKNGRQETQYF.

The chain joins TRBV4-1 to TRBJ1-2, with a weak D call TRBD1 (5 bases). CDR1 is MGHRA and CDR2 is YSYEKL in the germline V gene. Trimming pared 4 bases from V and 3 bases from J, leaving 9 bases between. This CDR3 has 13 residues. CDR3 sequence: CASSLQGYYGYTF. DNA for the CDR3: TGCGCCAGCAGCCTTCAGGGATACTATGGCTACACCTTC.

This rearrangement joins TRBV20-1 to TRBJ2-1; D not certain. V was clipped by 1 base and J by 8 bases, with 12 bases between them. The CDR3 extends over 13 amino acids. Germline CDR1 reads DFQATT; CDR2 reads SNEGSKA (reference sequence). The CDR3 region is CSARGPPRYEQFF. DNA for the CDR3: TGCAGTGCTAGAGGGCCCCCCCGCTATGAGCAGTTCTTC.

This clonotype was counted a few times. The chain is built from TRBV5-6 and TRBJ2-1; D uncertain. CDR3 length: 12 amino acids. CDR1 and CDR2 (germline): SGHDT, YYEEEE. Trimming cost V 3 bases and J 6 bases, with 7 bases left between them. CDR3 in DNA: TGTGCCAGCAGCTGGCAAACCAATGAGCAGTTCTTC. It encodes CASSWQTNEQFF.

The chain employs TRBV6-2 or TRBV6-3 and TRBJ1-5; 7 bases fit TRBD1. After removal of 4 bases from V and 5 bases from J, the junction contained 11 bases not matched to a gene. Germline V gene lookup returns CDR1 MNHEY and CDR2 SVGEGT. The CDR3 length is 16 residues. The CDR3 reads CASSLNTGTEDQPQHF. CDR3 DNA sequence: TGTGCCAGCAGTTTAAACACCGGGACAGAGGATCAGCCCCAGCATTTT.

The V gene is TRBV11-3, the J gene TRBJ2-7, with a weak D call TRBD2 (6 bases). Germline V gives CDR1 SGHNT, CDR2 YENEEA. Trimming removed 5 bases at V and 1 base at J, with 15 bases between. The CDR3 runs 15 residues. In DNA, the CDR3 is TGTGCCAGCAGCCAGGCCTCGGGAGAGTCCTACGAGCAGTACTTC. It is translated as CASSQASGESYEQYF.

The rearrangement joins TRBV5-1 to TRBJ1-3, with D maybe TRBD1 (6 bases). V lost 4 bases, J lost 0 bases, and 17 bases lay in between. The CDR3 sequence is 17 residues long. Germline-derived CDR1 and CDR2 are SGHRS and YFSETQ. The CDR3: CASSRSQGPSSGNTIYF. Written as DNA, the CDR3 is TGCGCCAGCAGCCGGTCCCAGGGGCCGAGCTCTGGAAACACCATATATTTT.

This clonotype has a handful of counts. The J gene is TRBJ1-5, the V gene TRBV4-1, with D unresolved. The V gene lost 1 base and the J gene lost 7 bases, with 8 bases spanning the gap. The length of the CDR3 is 13 residues. Germline assignment: CDR1 MGHRA and CDR2 YSYEKL. This CDR3 is CASSQVGSQPQHF. For the CDR3, the DNA is TGCGCCAGCAGCCAAGTAGGGAGCCAGCCCCAGCATTTT.

Note on this clonotype: One end of the junction varies from germline; a read error may be responsible. The chain recombines TRBV5-1 with TRBJ1-4, with D possibly being TRBD1 (6 bases). Germline CDR1 reads SGHRS; CDR2 reads YFSETQ. This CDR3 has 16 residues. The CDR3 bases are TGCGCCAGCAGCTTGTGGGGGCCAACAACTAACGAAAAACTGTTTTTT. Protein: CASSLWGPTTNEKLFF.

In this sample, this clonotype turned up a few times. The rearrangement uses TRBV20-1 and TRBJ2-7, with 9 bases that match TRBD2. V lost 5 bases, J lost 2 bases, and 7 bases stayed unmatched. Looked up from germline, CDR1 is DFQATT and CDR2 is SNEGSKA (reference sequence). This CDR3 contains 14 residues. Here the CDR3 reads CSAGGLAFTYEQYF. DNA for the CDR3: TGCAGTGCTGGGGGACTAGCCTTTACCTACGAGCAGTACTTC.

This clonotype was counted between two and nine times. The J gene is TRBJ2-1, the V gene TRBV3-1; 13 bases agree with TRBD2. The CDR3 extends over 16 amino acids. V lost 3 bases to trimming and J lost 5 bases; unmatched junction nucleotides: 4. CDR1 is LGHDT, CDR2 YNNKEL, per germline (reference sequence). The CDR3 reads CASSHGGLAGNNEQFF. The CDR3 DNA reads as TGTGCCAGCAGCCATGGGGGACTAGCGGGGAACAATGAGCAGTTCTTC.